Shown below are 26 T cell receptor beta chains from a single sample sequenced in a study of cytomegalovirus exposure and HLA in healthy donors. 60 Vbeta and 13 Jbeta primers were used in PCR. Sequencing was performed with immunoSEQ multiplex PCR; in TCRdb, only in-frame clones are kept and a portion is missing. The table lists 90,000 to 150,000 clones, roughly four fifths of them singletons. Sequenced material: PBMCs. The receptors originated from a woman aged 25 to 39 in good health and CMV-seropositive.

The V gene is TRBV5-5, the J gene TRBJ1-5; D is ambiguous. V gave up 3 bases and J gave up 2 bases, with 12 bases separating them. The CDR3 extends over 15 amino acids. CDR1 and CDR2 (germline): SGHKS, YYEKEE (reference sequence). CDR3 bases: TGTGCCAGCAGCTCTAACGTACGGGGCAATCAGCCCCAGCATTTT. It yields the protein CASSSNVRGNQPQHF.

CDR3 amino acids: CASSLGTRGYNEQFF. CDR3 coding DNA: TGTGCCAGCAGCTTAGGGACTAGAGGGTACAATGAGCAGTTCTTC. The chain uses TRBV7-2 and TRBJ2-1; 7 bases match TRBD2. V dropped 1 base and J dropped 4; count of bases not matched to a gene: 4. The germline gives CDR1 SGHTA, CDR2 FQGNSA. CDR3 length: 15 residues. The complete variable domain, with remaining parts taken from reference TRBV7-2 and TRBJ2-1, reads GAGVSQSPSNKVTEKGKDVELRCDPISGHTALYWYRQSLGQGLEFLIYFQGNSAPDKSGLPSDRFSAERTGGSVSTLTIQRTQQEDSAVYLCASSLGTRGYNEQFFGPGTRLTVL.

The V and J genes are TRBV5-1 and TRBJ2-3, with 11 positions matching TRBD2. Trimming took 5 bases from V and 1 from J; bases not matched to a gene: 9. Germline CDR1 is SGHRS and CDR2 is YFSETQ. The CDR3 sequence is 17 residues long. CDR3 in amino acids: CASSPVAGGVGTDTQYF. CDR3 coding DNA: TGCGCCAGCAGTCCTGTAGCGGGGGGGGTGGGCACAGATACGCAGTATTTT.

This clone was seen more than once but under ten times. The chain recombines TRBV6-1 with TRBJ1-2; no clear D. The CDR3 contains 12 residues. V was pared by 0 bases and J by 8 bases, with 7 bases between. The germline gives CDR1 MNHNS, CDR2 SASEGT. The CDR3 coding sequence is TGTGCCAGCAGTGAAGCTGGCATCGGCTACACCTTC. The encoded protein is CASSEAGIGYTF.

This chain connects TRBV2 to TRBJ2-2, with D possibly being TRBD1 (6 bases). This CDR3 comprises 16 residues. V lost 0 bases to trimming and J lost 6 bases, with 14 bases between them. CDR1 SNHLY and CDR2 FYNNEI come from the germline V gene. The CDR3 is CASSEARGGWAGELFF. CDR3 sequence (DNA): TGTGCCAGCAGTGAAGCCAGAGGGGGTTGGGCCGGGGAGCTGTTTTTT.

J is TRBJ2-1 and V is TRBV4-3; 10 bases are a match to TRBD2. V was clipped by 3 bases and J by 6 bases; unmatched bases: 5. In germline, CDR1 is LGHNA, CDR2 YSLEER. CDR3 length: 15 amino acids. The CDR3 spells CASSQASGGINEQFF. DNA of the CDR3: TGCGCCAGCAGCCAGGCTAGCGGGGGCATCAATGAGCAGTTCTTC.

The chain combines TRBV7-2 with TRBJ2-1; D is uncertain. Germline V gives CDR1 SGHTA, CDR2 FQGNSA. The CDR3 is 11 residues long. The V gene lost 6 bases and the J gene lost 4 bases, with 4 bases spanning the gap. The CDR3 coding sequence is TGTGCCAGCAGGCTATACAATGAGCAGTTCTTC. Its translation is CASRLYNEQFF.

CDR3 coding DNA: TGTGCCACCGGGACAGCCGCCTACGAGCAGTACTTC. This encodes CATGTAAYEQYF. The chain carries TRBV10-3 and TRBJ2-7; 7 positions agree with TRBD1. This CDR3 has 12 amino acids. The germline V gene encodes CDR1 ENHRY and CDR2 SYGVKD. With V trimmed by 10 bases and J by 2 bases, 5 bases remained unmatched.

J is TRBJ2-2 and V is TRBV7-9; the match to TRBD2 covers 9 bases. Unmatched junction bases numbered 11, after V lost 5 bases and J lost 7 bases. Germline CDR1 reads SEHNR; CDR2 reads FQNEAQ (reference sequence). The CDR3 spans 16 residues. The chain's CDR3 is CASSRRSRGGDGELFF. CDR3 coding DNA: TGTGCCAGCAGCCGTCGCTCGCGGGGGGGCGACGGGGAGCTGTTTTTT.

The genes are TRBV4-3 and TRBJ2-1, with D possibly TRBD2 on 5 matching bases. V gave up 5 bases and J gave up 10 bases, with 18 bases separating them. The CDR3 length is 14 residues. Germline CDR1 reads LGHNA; CDR2 reads YSLEER. The CDR3 loop is CASSEIGTSGEQFF. CDR3 DNA: TGCGCCAGCAGCGAAATTGGCACCTCGGGGGAGCAGTTCTTC.

The V call is TRBV7-3, the J call TRBJ2-3; 10 positions agree with TRBD2. The CDR3 sequence is 17 residues long. The J segment lost 0 bases and the V segment lost 5 bases, leaving 8 bases of the junction unmatched. From germline, CDR1 is SGHTA and CDR2 FQGTGA. CDR3 loop: CASSPGTGLASTDTQYF. CDR3 sequence (DNA): TGTGCCAGCAGCCCCGGCACGGGACTAGCGAGCACAGATACGCAGTATTTT. The full variable domain, its missing parts supplied by reference TRBV7-3 and TRBJ2-3, is GAGVSQTPSNKVTEKGKYVELRCDPISGHTALYWYRQSLGQGPEFLIYFQGTGAADDSGLPNDRFFAVRPEGSVSTLKIQRTERGDSAVYLCASSPGTGLASTDTQYFGPGTRLTVL.

CDR3 residues: CASSSQGLGGEKLFF. The CDR3 DNA reads TGTGCCAGCAGTTCACAGGGGCTTGGGGGTGAAAAACTGTTTTTT. The chain employs TRBV6-5 and TRBJ1-4, with 7 bases aligning to TRBD1. Germline V lookup: CDR1 MNHEY, CDR2 SVGAGI. V lost 4 bases and J lost 7; bases outside the gene matches: 9. This CDR3 is built from 15 residues.

The gene calls are TRBV5-5 and TRBJ1-4; D call uncertain. V was clipped by 5 bases and J by 5 bases, with 16 bases between them. The germline V gene encodes CDR1 SGHKS and CDR2 YYEKEE (reference sequence). CDR3 size: 15 residues. CDR3 in amino acids: CASRLSVGGNEKLFF. The CDR3 DNA reads TGTGCCAGCAGGCTCTCAGTAGGAGGGAATGAAAAACTGTTTTTT.

The chain carries TRBV6-5 and TRBJ2-5, with TRBD1 matching 9 bases. J gave up 5 bases and V 4 bases, and 11 bases lay outside the gene matches. This CDR3 is 16 amino acids long. Germline CDR1 and CDR2: MNHEY and SVGAGI. CDR3 loop: CASSSPDTGGMETQYF. The DNA for the CDR3 is TGTGCCAGCAGTTCCCCTGATACAGGGGGCATGGAGACCCAGTACTTC.

The V and J genes are TRBV2 and TRBJ1-1, with TRBD1 matching over 9 bases. The germline gives CDR1 SNHLY, CDR2 FYNNEI. The CDR3 is made up of 16 amino acids. Germline trimming cut 7 bases from V and 0 bases from J; bases unmatched to any gene: 9. The CDR3 coding sequence is TGTGCCAGCATGTCCGGGACAGGGAGTATGAACACTGAAGCTTTCTTT. Protein: CASMSGTGSMNTEAFF. The full variable domain, its missing parts supplied by reference TRBV2 and TRBJ1-1, is EPEVTQTPSHQVTQMGQEVILRCVPISNHLYFYWYRQILGQKVEFLVSFYNNEISEKSEIFDDQFSVERPDGSNFTLKIRSTKLEDSAMYFCASMSGTGSMNTEAFFGQGTRLTVV.

The chain uses TRBV27 and TRBJ1-4; 7 bases match TRBD1. V shed 6 bases, J shed 4 bases, and the junction held 11 bases outside the gene matches. This CDR3 region has 16 residues. In germline, CDR1 is MNHEY, CDR2 SMNVEV (reference sequence). In DNA, the CDR3 is TGTGCCAGCAGGCCGAGGGGACCAGGGGGTAATGAAAAACTGTTTTTT. It is translated as CASRPRGPGGNEKLFF.

Remarks on this clone: Mismatch with germline at one junction end may stem from a read error. The chain carries TRBV2 and TRBJ2-2; 8 bases agree with TRBD2. CDR3 length: 18 residues. Germline V gene sequence: CDR1 SNHLY, CDR2 FYNNEI. CDR3 nucleotide sequence: TGTGCCAGCACTCCCGTCATCGGGGGGGCTCAGGTTTCCGGTGAGCTGTTTTTT. Amino acids: CASTPVIGGAQVSGELFF. The full variable domain, its missing parts supplied by reference TRBV2 and TRBJ2-2, is EPEVTQTPSHQVTQMGQEVILRCVPISNHLYFYWYRQILGQKVEFLVSFYNNEISEKSEIFDDQFSVERPDGSNFTLKIRSTKLEDSAMYFCASTPVIGGAQVSGELFFGEGSRLTVL.

J is TRBJ1-1 and V is TRBV5-1, with 8 positions matching TRBD1. The CDR3 has 13 residues. Germline CDR1 and CDR2: SGHRS and YFSETQ. Unmatched junction bases numbered 5, after V lost 4 bases and J lost 6 bases. The CDR3 reads CASSRGQGAEAFF. The CDR3, as DNA: TGCGCCAGCAGCAGAGGACAGGGCGCTGAAGCTTTCTTT.

V gene TRBV4-2 combines with J gene TRBJ1-4, with TRBD1 identical over 7 bases. CDR3 size: 15 residues. Germline V gives CDR1 LGHNA, CDR2 YNFKEQ. Unmatched junction bases numbered 8, after V lost 6 bases and J lost 4 bases. CDR3 sequence: CASSSRTGDNEKLFF. Written as DNA, the CDR3 is TGTGCCAGCAGTTCCCGGACAGGCGATAATGAAAAACTGTTTTTT.

The chain carries TRBV30 and TRBJ2-5, with 15 positions matching TRBD2. V lost 4 bases, J lost 5 bases, and 8 bases stayed unmatched. The CDR3 sequence is 16 residues long. Germline CDR1 is GTSNPN and CDR2 is SVGIG (reference sequence). The CDR3 nucleotides read TGTGCCTGGAATCTGGGACTAGCGGGGGGACAGGAGACCCAGTACTTC. Translated, it gives CAWNLGLAGGQETQYF.

Written as DNA, the CDR3 is TGTGCCAGCAGCCCAAGGACAGGGGCCCGATCTGGGGCCAACGTCCTGACTTTC. Protein: CASSPRTGARSGANVLTF. This chain uses TRBV9 with TRBJ2-6; 9 bases agree with TRBD1. Germline CDR1 reads SGDLS; CDR2 reads YYNGEE. CDR3 size: 18 residues. V shed 4 bases, J shed 1 base, and the junction held 9 bases outside the gene matches. Filled out from reference TRBV9 and TRBJ2-6, the complete variable domain reads DSGVTQTPKHLITATGQRVTLRCSPRSGDLSVYWYQQSLDQGLQFLIQYYNGEERAKGNILERFSAQQFPDLHSELNLSSLELGDSALYFCASSPRTGARSGANVLTFGAGSRLTVL.

The chain is built from TRBV11-2 and TRBJ2-3, with unresolved D. This CDR3 region has 15 residues. The V end was cut by 0 bases, the J end by 0 bases, with 7 bases between. Germline V gene data show CDR1 as SGHAT and CDR2 as FQNNGV. The CDR3 region is CASSLDTSSTDTQYF. DNA of the CDR3: TGTGCCAGCAGCTTAGATACAAGTAGCACAGATACGCAGTATTTT. Full variable domain (rest looked up from reference TRBV11-2 and TRBJ2-3): EAGVAQSPRYKIIEKRQSVAFWCNPISGHATLYWYQQILGQGPKLLIQFQNNGVVDDSQLPKDRFSAERLKGVDSTLKIQPAKLEDSAVYLCASSLDTSSTDTQYFGPGTRLTVL.

The rearrangement joins TRBV5-1 to TRBJ1-1; 11 nucleotides align to TRBD1. The CDR3 has 15 residues. V lost 3 bases to trimming and J lost 5 bases; unmatched junction nucleotides: 6. The V gene's germline CDR1 is SGHRS and CDR2 YFSETQ. The CDR3 nucleotides read TGCGCCAGCAGCTGGGGGACAGGGGGGAGAACTGAAGCTTTCTTT. Translation: CASSWGTGGRTEAFF.

This clone was picked up a small number of times. The CDR3 DNA sequence: TGCGCCAGCAGCGGCGAGGGCGGGGGGCCGTACAATGAGCAGTTCTTC. Protein product: CASSGEGGGPYNEQFF. V and J are TRBV4-1 and TRBJ2-1; 8 bases fit TRBD2. The germline CDR1 and CDR2 sequences are MGHRA and YSYEKL. The trim removed 5 bases at V and 4 bases at J, leaving 10 bases unmatched. The CDR3 has 16 residues.

This clone appeared a single time. The rearrangement joins TRBV7-9 to TRBJ2-5, with 7 bases aligning to TRBD1. The J call is in doubt because the DNA end fits TRBJ2-7 better. The germline gives CDR1 SEHNR, CDR2 FQNEAQ (reference sequence). This CDR3 contains 16 residues. CDR3 protein: CASSFMGTAHSYEQYF. The CDR3, as DNA: TGTGCCAGCAGCTTCATGGGGACAGCCCACTCCTACGAGCAGTACTTC.

V gene TRBV7-8 combines with J gene TRBJ2-1, with 12 bases identical to TRBD2. V lost 5 bases to trimming and J lost 12 bases; unmatched junction nucleotides: 11. Germline CDR1 and CDR2: SGHVS and FQNEAQ. This CDR3 has 15 amino acids. The CDR3 region is CASSLRTSGDPGQFF. The CDR3 nucleotides read TGTGCCAGCAGCCTTCGGACTAGCGGGGATCCGGGGCAGTTCTTC.